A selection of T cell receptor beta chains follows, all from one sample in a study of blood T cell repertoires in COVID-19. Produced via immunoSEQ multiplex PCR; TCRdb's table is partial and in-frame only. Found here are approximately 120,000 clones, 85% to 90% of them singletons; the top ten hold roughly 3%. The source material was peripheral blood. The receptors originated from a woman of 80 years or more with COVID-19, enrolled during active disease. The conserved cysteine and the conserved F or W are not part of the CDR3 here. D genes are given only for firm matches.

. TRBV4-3 ASSQDRGESAF
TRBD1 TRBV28 ASSPPGTGVIRANVLT
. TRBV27 ASRPLDRRETQY
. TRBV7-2 ASSSWGGREQY
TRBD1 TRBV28 ASTWGQGIGAF
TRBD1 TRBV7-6 ASSLSTGGVYGYT
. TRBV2 ASAKAVAQETQY
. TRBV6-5 ASSPDPYLGTEAF
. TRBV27 ASSSTGIYGYT
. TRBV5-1 ASSLPPGQGTEAF
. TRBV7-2 ASSLGAHRVAETQY
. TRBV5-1 ASSPRTEGYTGELF
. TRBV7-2 ASSLVSGSDNEQF
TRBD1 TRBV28 ASSSGQGQTDTQY
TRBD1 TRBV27 ASRGGGVNQPQH
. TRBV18 ASSVGVGTEAF
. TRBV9 ASSVGAGVGYT
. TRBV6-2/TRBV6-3 ASSYGRFDNQPQH
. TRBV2 ASSAGDNQPQH
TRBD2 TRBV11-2 ASSDQRGSSYNEQF
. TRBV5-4 ASSWQGRVTGELF
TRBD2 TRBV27 ASSFVGGGLVTQY
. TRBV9 ASSVDGIGWETQY
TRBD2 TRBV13 ASSRSGAYEQY
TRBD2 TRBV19 ASSPHGLAGGTEQF
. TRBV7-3 ASSSGTARGEQF
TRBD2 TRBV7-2 ASSFTRTSNTGELF
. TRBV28 ATALGVGSYEQY
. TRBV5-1 ASSADVPGDYGDGYT
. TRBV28 ASSLAGTSGEAF
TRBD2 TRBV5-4 ASSSPFAGGTGELF
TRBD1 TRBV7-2 ASSRDRGANEQF
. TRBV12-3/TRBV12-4 ASSLVVGELF
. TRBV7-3 ASSLGGRNTDTQY
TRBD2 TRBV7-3 ASSTLPGTSGSSYNEQF
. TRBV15 ATSRDDGGALTYEQY
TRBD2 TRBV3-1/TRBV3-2 ASSLRETSGRSFQEQY
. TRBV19 ASSIGLLGTGELF
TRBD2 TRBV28 ASTPTSGPYEQY
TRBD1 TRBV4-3 ASSQDAPYQTGQGPGQPQH
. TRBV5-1 ASSLDSGVSGYGYT
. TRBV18 ASSPQGGGNQPQH
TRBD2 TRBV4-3 ASSQPIRTSGRATDEQY
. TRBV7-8 ASRPVLEAF